This T cell receptor (beta chain) was identified during a study of blood T cell repertoires in COVID-19. Original data processing: The assay estimated nucleated cells by amplifying reference gene primers. This table comes from immunoSEQ multiplex PCR, and its TCRdb copy is limited to in-frame clones, with some not included. V, J and clone size derive from that table, while D and trimming were established from the DNA sequence. The repertoire holds around 100,000 clones, with approximately 89% as singletons. This CDR3 is built from 19 residues. Looked up from germline, CDR1 is SGHDT and CDR2 is YYEEEE. The V gene end was trimmed by 0 bases and the J gene end by 0 bases; junction bases not matched to a gene: 9.

The chain is built from TRBV5-6 and TRBJ1-5, with 10 bases fitting TRBD1. Sequenced input: peripheral blood. This TCR came from a woman older than 75 in a cohort sampled during active COVID-19. The CDR3 protein is CASSLAKRDRGNSNQPQHF. The DNA for the CDR3 is TGTGCCAGCAGCTTGGCCAAGAGGGACAGGGGCAATAGCAATCAGCCCCAGCATTTT.